The 25 T cell receptor beta chains in this list originate from one sample, sequenced in a study of sequential checkpoint blockade in melanoma (dated by TCRdb to the late 2010s). Receptors were amplified or captured by the immunoSEQ multiplex PCR assay. The source is immuneACCESS, and TCRdb retained only in-frame sequences with V and J called. Part of the clones is not carried over; for the studies checked, unresolved V genes explain less than half of this, and the remainder is unexplained. This sample comprises 14,000 or so clones, roughly 82% of them detected only once. In total, the top ten clones hold 30% of the sample. Read against the paper, the sample's treatment or condition label means: randomized to nivolumab then ipilimumab (arm A) or the reverse (arm B). Sample: CD8+ T cells sorted from blood (inferred from file names), taken from a patient given nivolumab and ipilimumab in sequence. The source of these receptors is a human donor with melanoma.

The chain combines TRBV23-1 with TRBJ2-7; D unclear. TRBV23-1 carries the ORF label, with uncertain function. CDR3 length: 10 amino acids. V lost 7 bases, J lost 7 bases, and 8 bases lay in between. CDR3 amino acids: CASTLQEQYF. The CDR3 DNA reads as TGCGCCAGCACCCTACAGGAGCAGTACTTC.

The rearrangement uses TRBV5-1 and TRBJ2-5; a weak D match, TRBD1 (5 bases). V lost 4 bases, J lost 4 bases, and 26 bases lay in between. The length of the CDR3 is 18 residues. Germline V gene lookup returns CDR1 SGHRS and CDR2 YFSETQ. CDR3 sequence reads: CASSPHGTDSSGPETQYF. In DNA, the CDR3 is TGCGCCAGCAGCCCCCACGGAACTGACAGTTCGGGTCCAGAGACCCAGTACTTC.

The chain has TRBV10-1 and TRBJ2-7; 12 bases are shared with TRBD2. Germline-derived CDR1 and CDR2 are WNHNN and SYGVQD (reference sequence). The CDR3 runs to 16 residues. Trimming took 6 bases from V and 3 from J; bases not matched to a gene: 9. CDR3 sequence: CASSANTSGRYYEQYF. In DNA, the CDR3 is TGCGCCAGCAGCGCTAATACTAGCGGGAGGTACTACGAGCAGTACTTC.

J is TRBJ2-3 and V is TRBV25-1; weak D call: TRBD1 (5 bases). The CDR3 has 14 residues. CDR1 is MGHDK, CDR2 SYGVNS, per germline. Deletions cut 2 bases from V and 3 bases from J, with 9 bases between. The CDR3 DNA sequence: TGTGCCAGCAGTGAACGTGGGGCGACAGATACGCAGTATTTT. Translation: CASSERGATDTQYF. Using reference TRBV25-1 and TRBJ2-3 for the parts outside the CDR3, the full variable domain is EADIYQTPRYLVIGTGKKITLECSQTMGHDKMYWYQQDPGMELHLIHYSYGVNSTEKGDLSSESTVSRIRTEHFPLTLESARPSHTSQYLCASSERGATDTQYFGPGTRLTVL.

The CDR3 reads CASSYRPGTSDLQTQYF. The CDR3 bases are TGTGCCAGCAGCTACCGACCCGGGACTAGCGACCTACAGACCCAGTACTTC. This chain joins TRBV7-2 and TRBJ2-5, with TRBD2 matching over 10 bases. The J segment lost 6 bases and the V segment lost 4 bases, leaving 14 bases of the junction unmatched. CDR3 length equals 17 residues. CDR1 and CDR2 from the germline V gene are SGHTA and FQGNSA. The whole variable domain, filled in from reference TRBV7-2 and TRBJ2-5, reads GAGVSQSPSNKVTEKGKDVELRCDPISGHTALYWYRQSLGQGLEFLIYFQGNSAPDKSGLPSDRFSAERTGGSVSTLTIQRTQQEDSAVYLCASSYRPGTSDLQTQYFGPGTRLLVL.

This clone was recorded once. The chain carries TRBV27 and TRBJ1-2; D not certain. V was cut by 6 bases and J by 4 bases, with 12 bases left in between. Germline V gene data show CDR1 as MNHEY and CDR2 as SMNVEV (reference sequence). The CDR3 totals 13 residues. The CDR3 nucleotides are TGTGCCAGCAGCTTTAGTTCATTCTATGGCTACACCTTC. This gives the protein CASSFSSFYGYTF.

The V gene is TRBV7-2, the J gene TRBJ1-2, with 7 positions matching TRBD1. Germline CDR1 reads SGHTA; CDR2 reads FQGNSA. After removal of 1 base from V and 5 bases from J, the junction contained 7 bases not matched to a gene. The CDR3 contains 15 residues. CDR3 loop: CASSLGPAGGYGYTF. The CDR3 DNA is TGTGCCAGCAGCTTAGGTCCCGCAGGGGGATATGGCTACACCTTC.

V is TRBV12-5 and J is TRBJ2-4, with 7 nucleotides matching TRBD2. Trimming took 0 bases from V and 2 from J; bases not matched to a gene: 10. Germline V gene sequence: CDR1 LGHNT, CDR2 FRNRAP. The CDR3 sequence is 18 residues long. The DNA of the CDR3 is TGTGCTAGTGGTTTGGTTGGGGAGGGGATTGCGTCCAAAAACATTCAGTACTTC. The encoded protein is CASGLVGEGIASKNIQYF.

This rearrangement joins TRBV5-1 to TRBJ2-3; D gene uncertain. From germline, CDR1 is SGHRS and CDR2 YFSETQ. This CDR3 is built from 16 residues. V gave up 4 bases and J gave up 0 bases, with 15 bases separating them. The DNA for the CDR3 is TGCGCCAGCAGCCCCCTCGGAGATATTAGCACAGATACGCAGTATTTT. Translating it yields CASSPLGDISTDTQYF. The full variable domain, in which reference TRBV5-1 and TRBJ2-3 provide the parts outside the CDR3, is KAGVTQTPRYLIKTRGQQVTLSCSPISGHRSVSWYQQTPGQGLQFLFEYFSETQRNKGNFPGRFSGRQFSNSRSEMNVSTLELGDSALYLCASSPLGDISTDTQYFGPGTRLTVL.

This clone showed up just once. V gene TRBV5-6 combines with J gene TRBJ2-7; 11 bases are a match to TRBD2. The V gene's germline CDR1 is SGHDT and CDR2 YYEEEE. Trimming removed 4 bases from V and 4 bases from J; junction bases left unmatched: 10. The CDR3 is made up of 16 amino acids. CDR3 in DNA: TGTGCCAGCAGCCCCTATGGTAGCGGGAGGGGTTACGAGCAGTACTTC. Translation gives CASSPYGSGRGYEQYF.

This chain connects TRBV7-8 to TRBJ2-2; no firm D call. Between the trimmed V and J ends, which lost 2 bases and 5 bases, there was a span of 18 bases. Germline CDR1 reads SGHVS; CDR2 reads FQNEAQ. This CDR3 has 17 residues. The CDR3 nucleotides are TGTGCCAGCAGCTTATTTACGGCAGCCGACACTACCGGGGAGCTGTTTTTT. Protein sequence: CASSLFTAADTTGELFF.

Only a few counts were recorded for this clone. This chain connects TRBV6-1 to TRBJ2-5; D call uncertain. Trimming cost V 2 bases and J 7 bases, with 17 bases left between them. The CDR3 is made up of 15 amino acids. The germline CDR1 and CDR2 sequences are MNHNS and SASEGT. Here the CDR3 reads CASSEFYPELRTQYF. The DNA of the CDR3 is TGTGCCAGCAGTGAATTCTACCCCGAACTTCGGACCCAGTACTTC.

The chain is built from TRBV28 and TRBJ2-5; D not certain. Germline CDR1 reads MDHEN; CDR2 reads SYDVKM. V lost 3 bases and J 11 bases, leaving 13 bases between the germline ends. This CDR3 is built from 12 residues. Here the CDR3 reads CASSFVGSGQYF. The CDR3 bases are TGTGCCAGCAGTTTCGTGGGTTCCGGGCAGTACTTC. Filled out from reference TRBV28 and TRBJ2-5, the complete variable domain reads DVKVTQSSRYLVKRTGEKVFLECVQDMDHENMFWYRQDPGLGLRLIYFSYDVKMKEKGDIPEGYSVSREKKERFSLILESASTNQTSMYLCASSFVGSGQYFGPGTRLLVL.

This rearrangement joins TRBV19 to TRBJ1-1; possibly TRBD1 for D (6 bases). V was pared by 5 bases and J by 1 base, with 11 bases between. CDR1 and CDR2 from the germline V gene are LNHDA and SQIVND (reference sequence). This CDR3 comprises 14 residues. The DNA for the CDR3 is TGTGCCAGTAGTCTCCAGGACAGGAACACTGAAGCTTTCTTT. Translating it yields CASSLQDRNTEAFF. Full variable domain (missing parts from reference TRBV19 and TRBJ1-1): DGGITQSPKYLFRKEGQNVTLSCEQNLNHDAMYWYRQDPGQGLRLIYYSQIVNDFQKGDIAEGYSVSREKKESFPLTVTSAQKNPTAFYLCASSLQDRNTEAFFGQGTRLTVV.

The chain recombines TRBV7-6 with TRBJ2-2, with a tentative D call TRBD2 (6 bases). CDR1 and CDR2 (germline): SGHVS, FNYEAQ. The V and J ends lost 7 bases and 8 bases respectively, with 11 bases between them. The CDR3 totals 12 residues. CDR3 loop: CASTLGGGELFF. Here the CDR3 DNA reads TGTGCCAGCACTTTGGGGGGAGGGGAGCTGTTTTTT.

The chain is built from TRBV29-1 and TRBJ2-7; 8 bases agree with TRBD2. V lost 6 bases, J lost 2 bases, and 9 bases stayed unmatched. The CDR3 is made up of 14 amino acids. Germline values: CDR1 SQVTM, CDR2 ANQGSEA. Here the CDR3 reads CSVLLLAAAYEQYF. The CDR3 DNA is TGCAGCGTCCTGCTACTAGCGGCGGCCTACGAGCAGTACTTC.

This clone was seen only a few times. The chain carries TRBV4-3 and TRBJ1-1, with D unclear. The germline gives CDR1 LGHNA, CDR2 YSLEER. Deletions cut 5 bases from V and 4 bases from J, with 14 bases between. CDR3 size: 14 residues. The CDR3 region is CASSLVASGTEAFF. CDR3 nucleotides: TGCGCCAGCAGCTTGGTGGCTTCGGGCACTGAAGCTTTCTTT.

The rearrangement joins TRBV11-3 to TRBJ2-2; 9 positions agree with TRBD2. The V gene end was trimmed by 2 bases and the J gene end by 7 bases; junction bases not matched to a gene: 8. Germline-derived CDR1 and CDR2 are SGHNT and YENEEA. The CDR3 sequence is 16 residues long. CDR3 region: CASSLWASGKGGELFF. CDR3 in DNA: TGTGCCAGCAGCTTATGGGCTAGCGGGAAGGGCGGGGAGCTGTTTTTT.

This chain links TRBV7-9 with TRBJ2-7; D remains ambiguous. Trimming stripped 11 bases from V and 1 base from J, with 6 bases between. The germline CDR1 and CDR2 sequences are SEHNR and FQNEAQ (reference sequence). This CDR3 region has 10 residues. CDR3 nucleotides: TGTGCCGCCGGGTCCTACGAGCAGTACTTC. Translating it yields CAAGSYEQYF.

The chain links TRBV11-2 to TRBJ2-3; 7 positions match TRBD2. Looked up from germline, CDR1 is SGHAT and CDR2 is FQNNGV. V shed 4 bases, J shed 0 bases, and the junction held 4 bases outside the gene matches. The CDR3 spans 15 residues. DNA for the CDR3: TGTGCCAGCAGCTCTGGGACTATTAGCACAGATACGCAGTATTTT. As protein: CASSSGTISTDTQYF.

As regards this clone: A junction boundary mismatches the germline segment, possibly from a read error. The chain combines TRBV2 with TRBJ2-1, with D unresolved. Germline CDR1 SNHLY, CDR2 FYNNEI. The CDR3 totals 13 residues. The CDR3 region has the DNA TGTGCCAGCAGTGACTTCTCCCACAATGAGCAGTTCTTC. It codes for CASSDFSHNEQFF.

The chain carries TRBV27 and TRBJ2-7, with TRBD1 as a possible D gene (6 bases). V lost 4 bases and J lost 5, with 21 bases in between. Germline V lookup: CDR1 MNHEY, CDR2 SMNVEV (reference sequence). The CDR3 runs to 16 residues. DNA for the CDR3: TGTGCCAGCAGTTCCCTGAGTAGGCAGGGGCTGAACGAGCAGTACTTC. Its translation is CASSSLSRQGLNEQYF.

Details on this clone: The junction differs from germline at one of its ends, possibly a read error. This sample includes further DNA sequences coding for the same CDR3. The chain combines TRBV19 with TRBJ2-7; TRBD1 matches 8 bases. CDR1 is LNHDA, CDR2 SQIVND, per germline (reference sequence). The CDR3 contains 14 residues. Written as DNA, the CDR3 is TGTGCCAGTAGTCCGGGACAGGAAGCCTACGAGCAATACTTC. This gives the protein CASSPGQEAYEQYF.

V and J are TRBV9 and TRBJ2-1, with 9 bases that match TRBD2. Trimming at V came to 0 bases and at J to 8 bases, leaving 6 bases not matched to a gene. Germline assignment: CDR1 SGDLS and CDR2 YYNGEE. The CDR3 has 15 residues. CDR3 DNA sequence: TGTGCCAGCAGCGTAGAAGGTAGCGGGAGTGATGAGCAGTTCTTC. Residues: CASSVEGSGSDEQFF.

This rearrangement joins TRBV10-2 to TRBJ1-5; D not certain. Per the germline V gene, CDR1 is WSHSY and CDR2 is SAAADI. Trimming cost V 2 bases and J 5 bases, with 10 bases left between them. The CDR3 sequence is 14 residues long. The CDR3 coding sequence is TGCGCCAGCAGTGAGGTGTGGAGGGATCAGCCCCAGCATTTT. It codes for CASSEVWRDQPQHF.